Sequencing of this T cell receptor beta chain was carried out in a study of regulatory T cells in long-lasting Graves disease. The germline CDR1 and CDR2 sequences are DFQATT and SNEGSKA (reference sequence). Trimming cost V 6 bases and J 1 base, with 9 bases left between them. The CDR3 runs 13 residues. The authors built TCR beta libraries using iRepertoire HTBI primers and Arm-PCR of CDR3 regions. TCRdb re-derived calls from the multiplex PCR reads in MiXCR, one entry per CDR3 protein. The table records 510,000 or so distinct CDR3 sequences, about 11% of them present only once. Remarks on this clonotype: A read error may explain this, as a much larger clone is one base away. It is likely a read error, because the conserved phenylalanine at the end of the CDR3 is missing.

Time point denoted: newly diagnosed GD, antithyroid drugs for less than 3 months. PBMC RNA served as the TCR library source. These data also formed part of another study, on T cells in Graves' hyperthyroidism and ophthalmopathy.

Source: peripheral blood mononuclear cells (PBMCs), taken at new diagnosis, from a patient treated with antithyroid drugs. The chain links TRBV20-1 to TRBJ2-2, with a possible D match to TRBD2 (5 bases). The TCR comes from a woman in her twenties or thirties with Graves disease. Written as DNA, the CDR3 is TGCAGTGCCCCAAGCGGGAACACCGGGGAGCTGTTTGTT. Protein: CSAPSGNTGELFV.